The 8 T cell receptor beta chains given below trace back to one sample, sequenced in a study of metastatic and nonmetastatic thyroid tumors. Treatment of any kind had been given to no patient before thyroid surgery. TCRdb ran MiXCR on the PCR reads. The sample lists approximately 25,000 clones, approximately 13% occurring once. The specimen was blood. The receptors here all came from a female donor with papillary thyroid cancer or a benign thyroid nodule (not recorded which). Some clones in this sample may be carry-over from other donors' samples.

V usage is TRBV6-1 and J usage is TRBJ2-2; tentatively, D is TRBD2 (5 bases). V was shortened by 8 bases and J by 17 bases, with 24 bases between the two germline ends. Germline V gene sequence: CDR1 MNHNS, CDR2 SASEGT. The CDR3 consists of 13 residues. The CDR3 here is CASLQTNTGEIFF. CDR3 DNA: TGTGCCAGCTTGCAGACGAACACCGGGGAGATCTTTTTT.

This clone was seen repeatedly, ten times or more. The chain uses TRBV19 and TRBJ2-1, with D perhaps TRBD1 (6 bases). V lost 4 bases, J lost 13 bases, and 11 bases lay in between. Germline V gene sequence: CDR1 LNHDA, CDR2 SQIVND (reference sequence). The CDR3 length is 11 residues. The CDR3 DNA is TGTGCCAGTAGTACAGGGGATAGCCAGTTCTTC. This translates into CASSTGDSQFF.

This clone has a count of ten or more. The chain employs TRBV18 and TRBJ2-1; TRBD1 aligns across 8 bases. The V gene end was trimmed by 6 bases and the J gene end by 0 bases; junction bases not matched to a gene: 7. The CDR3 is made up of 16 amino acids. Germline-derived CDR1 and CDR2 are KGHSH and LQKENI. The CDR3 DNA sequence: TGTGCCAGCTCCCCTGGGACAGGTAGCTCCTACAATGAGCAGTTCTTC. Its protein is CASSPGTGSSYNEQFF.

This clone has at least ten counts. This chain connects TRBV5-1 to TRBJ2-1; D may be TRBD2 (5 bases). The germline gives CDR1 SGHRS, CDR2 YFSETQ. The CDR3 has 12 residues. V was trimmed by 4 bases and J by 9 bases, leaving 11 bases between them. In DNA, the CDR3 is TGCGCCAGCAGCGACGACTATTTTGAGCAGTTCTTC. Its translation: CASSDDYFEQFF.

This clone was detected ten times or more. The CDR3 spells CASSLSSGNPSYEQYF. The CDR3 DNA sequence: TGTGCCAGCAGTCTCTCCTCCGGGAATCCAAGCTACGAGCAGTACTTC. This sequence joins TRBV27 and TRBJ2-7, with D possibly TRBD2 on 5 matching bases. V lost 5 bases to trimming and J lost 3 bases, with 20 bases between them. Germline CDR1 is MNHEY and CDR2 is SMNVEV (reference sequence). The CDR3 is made up of 16 amino acids.

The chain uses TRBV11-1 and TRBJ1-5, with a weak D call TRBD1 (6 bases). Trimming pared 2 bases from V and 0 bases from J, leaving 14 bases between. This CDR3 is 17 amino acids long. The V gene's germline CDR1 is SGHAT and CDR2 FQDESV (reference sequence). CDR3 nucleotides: TGTGCCAGCAGCTTAAGGGGGGTGTCTGATAGCAATCAGCCCCAGCATTTT. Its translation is CASSLRGVSDSNQPQHF.

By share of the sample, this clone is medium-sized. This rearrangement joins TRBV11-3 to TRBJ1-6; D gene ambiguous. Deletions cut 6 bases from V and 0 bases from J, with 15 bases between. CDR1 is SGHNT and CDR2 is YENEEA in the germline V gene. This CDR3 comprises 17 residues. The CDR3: CASRKRAASSYNSPLHF. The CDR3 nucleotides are TGTGCCAGCAGGAAGAGGGCCGCTAGCTCCTATAATTCACCCCTCCACTTT. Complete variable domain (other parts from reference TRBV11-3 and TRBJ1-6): EAGVVQSPRYKIIEKKQPVAFWCNPISGHNTLYWYLQNLGQGPELLIRYENEEAVDDSQLPKDRFSAERLKGVDSTLKIQPAELGDSAVYLCASRKRAASSYNSPLHFGNGTRLTVT.

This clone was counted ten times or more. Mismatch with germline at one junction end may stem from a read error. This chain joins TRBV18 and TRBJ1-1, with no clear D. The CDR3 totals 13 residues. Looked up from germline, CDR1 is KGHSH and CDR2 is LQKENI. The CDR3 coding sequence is TGTGCCAGCTCCCCACCCCCCAACACTGAAGCTTTCTTT. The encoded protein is CASSPPPNTEAFF.